The 28 T cell receptor beta chains below were found in one sample sequenced in a study of cytomegalovirus exposure and HLA in healthy donors. Sequencing was performed with immunoSEQ multiplex PCR; in TCRdb, only in-frame clones are kept and a portion is missing. The profile shows about 160,000 clones, approximately 87% of them singletons. Sequencing was carried out using PBMCs. The receptors were gathered from a woman aged 25 to 39 in good health and CMV-seronegative.

V is TRBV7-8 and J is TRBJ2-2; D possibly matches TRBD1 or TRBD2 (5 bases each). Trimming cost V 6 bases and J 2 bases, with 16 bases left between them. CDR3 length equals 16 residues. CDR1 and CDR2 from the germline V gene are SGHVS and FQNEAQ. CDR3 nucleotide sequence: TGTGCCAGCAGAGCGACCCGGGACGGAAACACCGGGGAGCTGTTTTTT. Protein sequence: CASRATRDGNTGELFF.

The chain combines TRBV7-2 with TRBJ2-5, with D possibly TRBD1 on 5 matching bases. This CDR3 has 15 amino acids. Germline V gives CDR1 SGHTA, CDR2 FQGNSA. Trimming removed 5 bases at V and 1 base at J, with 14 bases between. CDR3 region: CASSKLGQLQETQYF. DNA of the CDR3: TGTGCCAGCAGCAAGCTGGGGCAACTCCAAGAGACCCAGTACTTC.

V is TRBV6-1 and J is TRBJ2-2; 7 positions agree with TRBD1. V shed 6 bases and J 5 bases; nucleotides not matched to a gene: 9. The CDR3 totals 15 residues. The germline CDR1 and CDR2 sequences are MNHNS and SASEGT. In nucleotides, the CDR3 is TGTGCCAGCAGCGTAAGACAGGGAATTACCGGGGAGCTGTTTTTT. It is translated as CASSVRQGITGELFF.

This clone has only one observation. This rearrangement joins TRBV19 to TRBJ2-1, with 8 bases that match TRBD2. V trimming: 9 bases; J trimming: 4 bases; junction bases outside the gene matches: 8. CDR3 length equals 14 residues. Germline loops: CDR1 LNHDA, CDR2 SQIVND (reference sequence). CDR3 sequence reads: CASTLAGTYNEQFF. In DNA, the CDR3 is TGTGCCAGCACATTAGCGGGAACATACAATGAGCAGTTCTTC.

A few counts support this clone. The chain has TRBV7-3 and TRBJ1-1; D is ambiguous. The CDR3 is 13 amino acids. Germline V gives CDR1 SGHTA, CDR2 FQGTGA. Trimming pared 1 base from V and 2 bases from J, leaving 5 bases between. Here the CDR3 DNA reads TGTGCCAGCAGCTTAATGGTTAACACTGAAGCTTTCTTT. It encodes CASSLMVNTEAFF.

This chain uses TRBV30 with TRBJ1-5, with D unclear. The CDR3 runs 13 residues. Trimming left V 2 bases short and J 1 base short, with 6 bases between. The germline gives CDR1 GTSNPN, CDR2 SVGIG (reference sequence). CDR3 protein: CAWSWQSNQPQHF. The CDR3 DNA is TGTGCCTGGAGTTGGCAGAGCAATCAGCCCCAGCATTTT.

This chain joins TRBV27 and TRBJ2-1, with unresolved D. V was trimmed by 2 bases and J by 7 bases, leaving 15 bases between them. The germline CDR1 and CDR2 sequences are MNHEY and SMNVEV (reference sequence). The CDR3 length is 15 residues. As DNA, the CDR3 is TGTGCCAGCAGTTTAAGGTCTAGATCGTCAAATGAGCAGTTCTTC. This translates into CASSLRSRSSNEQFF.

The CDR3 DNA reads as TGTGCCACCAGCAGTCGGGGGCCTCCAGATACCTTC. It encodes CATSSRGPPDTF. The chain carries TRBV15 and TRBJ1-2, with TRBD1 as a possible D gene (6 bases). Germline CDR1 is LNHNV and CDR2 is YYDKDF (reference sequence). V gave up 3 bases and J gave up 14 bases, with 16 bases separating them. The CDR3 is 12 amino acids. Together with reference TRBV15 and TRBJ1-2, the CDR3 gives the full variable domain: DAMVIQNPRYQVTQFGKPVTLSCSQTLNHNVMYWYQQKSSQAPKLLFHYYDKDFNNEADTPDNFQSRRPNTSFCFLDIRSPGLGDTAMYLCATSSRGPPDTFGSGTRLTVV.

V gene TRBV6-1 combines with J gene TRBJ1-6, with D maybe TRBD1 (6 bases). The V and J ends lost 4 bases and 4 bases respectively, with 11 bases between them. The CDR3 runs to 15 residues. The germline V gene has CDR1 MNHNS and CDR2 SASEGT. CDR3 loop: CASSVYREYNSPLHF. Here the CDR3 DNA reads TGTGCCAGCAGTGTCTACAGGGAATATAATTCACCCCTCCACTTT.

For the CDR3, the DNA is TGTGCCAGCAGTTACAGCAGGAACACTGAAGCTTTCTTT. It translates to CASSYSRNTEAFF. The chain employs TRBV6-5 and TRBJ1-1; D uncertain. Germline assignment: CDR1 MNHEY and CDR2 SVGAGI. V lost 2 bases to trimming and J lost 1 base, with 5 bases between them. The CDR3 covers 13 residues.

The chain joins TRBV7-8 to TRBJ1-1; unclear D gene. V lost 1 base to trimming and J lost 4 bases, with 7 bases between them. There are 13 residues in the CDR3. The germline CDR1 and CDR2 sequences are SGHVS and FQNEAQ. The CDR3 coding sequence is TGTGCCAGCAGCTTAGACTTGGGCACTGAAGCTTTCTTT. Encoded protein: CASSLDLGTEAFF.

The sample holds one count of this clone. The rearrangement links TRBV5-6 to TRBJ2-6, with TRBD1 identical over 7 bases. The CDR3 is made up of 18 amino acids. Germline values: CDR1 SGHDT, CDR2 YYEEEE. J lost 2 bases, V lost 3 bases, and 11 bases had no gene match. The CDR3 spells CASSSLVPGGTGANVLTF. The CDR3 DNA reads as TGTGCCAGCAGCTCGTTAGTCCCAGGGGGAACTGGGGCCAACGTCCTGACTTTC.

This clone was observed at least ten times. This chain connects TRBV4-2 to TRBJ2-3, with 14 bases identical to TRBD2. Germline V gene lookup returns CDR1 LGHNA and CDR2 YNFKEQ. This CDR3 has 16 amino acids. V lost 1 base and J lost 4; bases outside the gene matches: 1. In DNA form, the CDR3 reads TGTGCCAGCAGCCAAGGACTAGCGGGGGGGCCAGATACGCAGTATTTT. Translated: CASSQGLAGGPDTQYF.

The chain couples TRBV30 to TRBJ2-6; D is uncertain. V lost 5 bases to trimming and J lost 0 bases, with 8 bases between them. This CDR3 has 14 amino acids. Germline-derived CDR1 and CDR2 are GTSNPN and SVGIG (reference sequence). CDR3 DNA: TGTGCCTGGGCAATGGACTCTGGGGCCAACGTCCTGACTTTC. This translates into CAWAMDSGANVLTF.

The chain employs TRBV7-2 and TRBJ2-1; 11 bases align to TRBD2. Trimming removed 1 base from V and 5 bases from J; junction bases left unmatched: 7. The CDR3 contains 17 residues. Germline loops: CDR1 SGHTA, CDR2 FQGNSA. CDR3 loop: CASSLVGRLAGNNEQFF. CDR3 coding DNA: TGTGCCAGCAGCTTAGTCGGACGACTAGCGGGGAACAATGAGCAGTTCTTC. The complete variable domain, with remaining parts taken from reference TRBV7-2 and TRBJ2-1, reads GAGVSQSPSNKVTEKGKDVELRCDPISGHTALYWYRQSLGQGLEFLIYFQGNSAPDKSGLPSDRFSAERTGGSVSTLTIQRTQQEDSAVYLCASSLVGRLAGNNEQFFGPGTRLTVL.

The rearrangement uses TRBV4-1 and TRBJ1-1; 8 bases agree with TRBD1. V shed 6 bases, J shed 3 bases, and the junction held 15 bases outside the gene matches. CDR3 size: 17 residues. The germline V gene has CDR1 MGHRA and CDR2 YSYEKL. CDR3 region: CASSSAQGAYGDTEAFF. The DNA of the CDR3 is TGCGCCAGCAGTAGCGCGCAGGGGGCTTACGGGGACACTGAAGCTTTCTTT.

The rearrangement uses TRBV5-8 and TRBJ2-7; D gene uncertain. V was shortened by 4 bases and J by 0 bases, with 11 bases between the two germline ends. This CDR3 is 14 amino acids long. Germline V gene sequence: CDR1 SGHTS, CDR2 YDEGEE. The CDR3 region has the DNA TGTGCCAGCAGCCCCCCACTCAGCTCCTACGAGCAGTACTTC. This encodes CASSPPLSSYEQYF.

The V and J genes are TRBV7-9 and TRBJ2-7; D gene uncertain. The V end was cut by 4 bases, the J end by 4 bases, with 8 bases between. The germline gives CDR1 SEHNR, CDR2 FQNEAQ (reference sequence). CDR3 length: 12 residues. Here the CDR3 reads CASSSSDYEQYF. The DNA for the CDR3 is TGTGCCAGCAGCTCCAGCGATTACGAGCAGTACTTC.

The rearrangement links TRBV4-2 to TRBJ2-1; D unresolved. Germline V gene data show CDR1 as LGHNA and CDR2 as YNFKEQ. The V gene lost 5 bases and the J gene lost 1 base, with 9 bases spanning the gap. This CDR3 is 14 amino acids long. CDR3 amino acids: CASSYPASYNEQFF. CDR3 DNA sequence: TGTGCCAGCAGCTACCCGGCATCCTACAATGAGCAGTTCTTC.

This rearrangement joins TRBV5-5 to TRBJ1-1, with 8 bases matching TRBD1. Germline assignment: CDR1 SGHKS and CDR2 YYEKEE (reference sequence). Losses at the gene ends were 4 bases for V and 3 bases for J; bases not matched to a gene: 5. This CDR3 is 14 amino acids long. The CDR3 DNA sequence: TGTGCCAGCAGCCCGGACAGGGTTGACACTGAAGCTTTCTTT. This gives the protein CASSPDRVDTEAFF. Full variable domain (missing parts from reference TRBV5-5 and TRBJ1-1): DAGVTQSPTHLIKTRGQQVTLRCSPISGHKSVSWYQQVLGQGPQFIFQYYEKEERGRGNFPDRFSARQFPNYSSELNVNALLLGDSALYLCASSPDRVDTEAFFGQGTRLTVV.

The chain is built from TRBV7-9 and TRBJ1-5, with a tentative D call TRBD1 (6 bases). V lost 5 bases and J 7 bases, leaving 15 bases between the germline ends. The CDR3 is made up of 14 amino acids. CDR1 and CDR2 (germline): SEHNR, FQNEAQ (reference sequence). CDR3 in amino acids: CASSDDRTQQPQHF. CDR3 DNA: TGTGCCAGCAGCGATGACAGGACTCAACAGCCCCAGCATTTT.

The chain employs TRBV4-2 and TRBJ2-7; TRBD1 matches 10 bases. V was clipped by 4 bases and J by 2 bases; unmatched bases: 5. There are 15 residues in the CDR3. Per the germline V gene, CDR1 is LGHNA and CDR2 is YNFKEQ. In DNA form, the CDR3 reads TGTGCCAGCAGCCCGAGACAGGGGGCCACCTACGAGCAGTACTTC. Translated, it gives CASSPRQGATYEQYF.

The V gene is TRBV11-2, the J gene TRBJ1-6; D not certain. V was cut by 2 bases and J by 3 bases, with 11 bases left in between. In germline, CDR1 is SGHAT, CDR2 FQNNGV. The CDR3 loop spans 16 amino acids. CDR3 region: CASSLNQWGYNSPLHF. CDR3 coding DNA: TGTGCCAGCAGCTTAAACCAATGGGGCTATAATTCACCCCTCCACTTT.

The chain recombines TRBV27 with TRBJ1-3; no clear D. V was shortened by 6 bases and J by 2 bases, with 5 bases between the two germline ends. Looked up from germline, CDR1 is MNHEY and CDR2 is SMNVEV (reference sequence). CDR3 length: 12 amino acids. In DNA form, the CDR3 reads TGTGCCAGCAGCGCCCCTGGAAACACCATATATTTT. Translated, it gives CASSAPGNTIYF.

This chain links TRBV29-1 with TRBJ1-2; a weak D match, TRBD1 (6 bases). With 8 bases removed from V and 2 bases from J, the gap between germline ends came to 24 bases. Per germline, CDR1 SQVTM and CDR2 ANQGSEA. This CDR3 is 16 amino acids long. CDR3 sequence reads: CSIVDQAGEWNYGYTF. The CDR3 nucleotides are TGCAGCATTGTGGATCAAGCAGGGGAGTGGAACTATGGCTACACCTTC.

This chain joins TRBV4-3 and TRBJ2-7; 8 bases map to TRBD1. Looked up from germline, CDR1 is LGHNA and CDR2 is YSLEER. The V and J ends lost 4 bases and 5 bases, in that order; junction bases with no gene match: 7. The CDR3 consists of 14 residues. The chain's CDR3 is CASSLWTGLHEQYF. The CDR3 nucleotides read TGCGCCAGCAGCCTCTGGACAGGGCTCCACGAGCAGTACTTC.

J is TRBJ2-7 and V is TRBV29-1; TRBD2 aligns across 10 bases. Germline loops: CDR1 SQVTM, CDR2 ANQGSEA. J was trimmed by 6 bases and V by 5 bases; bases with no gene match: 4. The CDR3 runs to 12 residues. DNA for the CDR3: TGCAGCGTTTCTAGCGGGAGACCCGAGCAGTACTTC. Protein sequence: CSVSSGRPEQYF.

This clone appeared a single time. The CDR3 sequence is CATSRPDLNYGYTF. In DNA, the CDR3 is TGTGCCACCAGCAGACCAGACCTTAACTATGGCTACACCTTC. The gene calls are TRBV15 and TRBJ1-2, with D unresolved. Trimming took off 2 bases at V and 1 base at J, with 8 bases between the two ends. This CDR3 is 14 amino acids long. Germline values: CDR1 LNHNV, CDR2 YYDKDF (reference sequence).